The T cell receptor beta chain described here comes from a study of OX40 agonist ivuxolimab in advanced cancers. Clones were sequenced by immunoSEQ multiplex PCR, and TCRdb holds only the in-frame ones, with some missing. The table has about 70,000 clones, roughly three quarters seen once. CDR1 is SGHNT and CDR2 is YENEEA in the germline V gene. The V end was cut by 5 bases, the J end by 2 bases, with 12 bases between. This CDR3 is 14 amino acids long. The chain joins TRBV11-3 to TRBJ2-5, with D tentatively TRBD1 (5 bases). This specimen was CD4+ or CD8+ T cells sorted from blood, taken in a trial of the OX40 agonist ivuxolimab. This TCR derives from an adult with an advanced solid tumor such as melanoma, head and neck, liver or kidney cancer. This CDR3 reads CASSPQDSQETQYF. CDR3 DNA: TGTGCCAGCAGCCCACAAGACAGTCAAGAGACCCAGTACTTC.